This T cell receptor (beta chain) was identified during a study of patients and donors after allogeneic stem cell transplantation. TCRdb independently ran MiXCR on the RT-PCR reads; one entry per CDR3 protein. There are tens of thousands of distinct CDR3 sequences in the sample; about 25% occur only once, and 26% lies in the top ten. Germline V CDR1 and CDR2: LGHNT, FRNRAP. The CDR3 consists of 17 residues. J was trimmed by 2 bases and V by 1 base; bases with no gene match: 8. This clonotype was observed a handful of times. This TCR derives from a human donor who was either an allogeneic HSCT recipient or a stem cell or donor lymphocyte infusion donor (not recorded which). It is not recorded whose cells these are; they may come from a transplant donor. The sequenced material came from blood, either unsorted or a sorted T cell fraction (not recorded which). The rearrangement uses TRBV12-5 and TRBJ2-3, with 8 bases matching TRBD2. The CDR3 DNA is TGTGCTAGTGGTTTGGAGTCTAGCGGGCCGGTCACAGATACGCAGTATTTT. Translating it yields CASGLESSGPVTDTQYF.